One TCR beta chain is described in this entry. The CDR3 loop spans 14 amino acids. Germline loops: CDR1 SEHNR, CDR2 FQNEAQ (reference sequence). This sample was included in a study of T cells expressing NK-cell markers. Overall study: Researchers got TCR beta repertoires out of sorted CD3+CD56+NKG2C+, CD3+CD56+NKG2C- and CD3+CD56-NKG2C+ T cells. Eight donors were sequenced, of whom seven were HCMV-seropositive, while the remaining one was HCMV-seronegative.

With the 5' RACE reads reprocessed, TCRdb shows one record per CDR3 protein and no DNA. Recorded for this sample: 300,000 to 450,000 distinct CDR3 sequences. This sequence joins TRBV7-9 and TRBJ1-1. Sequences were obtained from blood T cells: a sorted CD56 or NKG2C T cell subset, CD4+ or CD8+ T cells, or bulk PBMC T cells (not recorded which). This sequence originates from a man between 18 and 69 years old in good health. The CDR3: CASSLVGVRTEAFF.